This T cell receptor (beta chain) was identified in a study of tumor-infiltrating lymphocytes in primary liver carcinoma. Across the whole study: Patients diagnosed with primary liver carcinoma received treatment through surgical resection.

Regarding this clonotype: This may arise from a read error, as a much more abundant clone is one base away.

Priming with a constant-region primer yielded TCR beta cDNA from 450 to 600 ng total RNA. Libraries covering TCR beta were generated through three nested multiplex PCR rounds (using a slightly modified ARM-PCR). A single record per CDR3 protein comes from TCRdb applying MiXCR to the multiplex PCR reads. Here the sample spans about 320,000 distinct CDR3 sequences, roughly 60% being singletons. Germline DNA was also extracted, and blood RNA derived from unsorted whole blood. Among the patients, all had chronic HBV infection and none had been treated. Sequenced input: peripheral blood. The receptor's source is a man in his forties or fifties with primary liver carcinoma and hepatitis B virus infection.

CDR3 coding DNA: TGCGCCAGCAGCCAAGACTACAATGGGCAGTTCTTC. Amino acids: CASSQDYNGQFF. This rearrangement joins TRBV4-1 to TRBJ2-1, with D unresolved. The CDR3 runs to 12 residues. Germline V CDR1 and CDR2: MGHRA, YSYEKL.